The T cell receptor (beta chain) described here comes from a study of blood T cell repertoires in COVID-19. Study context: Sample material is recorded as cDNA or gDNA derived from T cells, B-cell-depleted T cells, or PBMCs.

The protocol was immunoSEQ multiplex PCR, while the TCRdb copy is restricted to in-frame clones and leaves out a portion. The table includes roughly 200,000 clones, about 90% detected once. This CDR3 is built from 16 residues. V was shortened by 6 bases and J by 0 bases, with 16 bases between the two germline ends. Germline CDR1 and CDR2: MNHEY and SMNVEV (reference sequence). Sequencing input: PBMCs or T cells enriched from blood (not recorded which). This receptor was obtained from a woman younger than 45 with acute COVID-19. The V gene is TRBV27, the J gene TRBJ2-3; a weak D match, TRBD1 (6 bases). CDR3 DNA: TGTGCCAGCAGACCCCGGGACAACACTAGCACAGATACGCAGTATTTT. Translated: CASRPRDNTSTDTQYF.